Shown below are 13 T cell receptor beta chains from a single sample sequenced in a study of CD8 T cells in ankylosing spondylitis. The study, taken as a whole, reports: A TCR beta motif made of about 8 highly homologous variants seemed typical of ankylosing spondylitis blood.

Antigen specificity for these receptors is unknown. Via MiXCR, TCRdb re-called the 5' RACE reads, giving one row per CDR3 protein. The sample yields about 750,000 distinct CDR3 sequences, under 20% seen once. The sequenced sample was blood, either unsorted or a sorted T cell fraction (not recorded which). The origin of the receptors is a male donor with ankylosing spondylitis.

This clonotype appeared a few times. The rearrangement uses TRBV4-1 and TRBJ1-1; D call uncertain. The CDR3 is 15 amino acids. Germline loops: CDR1 MGHRA, CDR2 YSYEKL. Trimming shortened V by 3 bases and J by 0 bases, and 11 bases separated the two germline ends. The CDR3 nucleotides read TGCGCCAGCAGCCAGAGGCTTGCCATGAACACTGAAGCTTTCTTT. Amino acid sequence: CASSQRLAMNTEAFF.

This clonotype was recorded a few times. CDR3 coding DNA: TGCAGCGTCCTACCGGGGGGAGGCCGCGAGACCCAGTACTTC. This gives the protein CSVLPGGGRETQYF. The rearrangement joins TRBV29-1 to TRBJ2-5, with TRBD2 identical over 7 bases. Unmatched junction bases numbered 12, after V lost 6 bases and J lost 5 bases. CDR3 length equals 14 residues. The germline gives CDR1 SQVTM, CDR2 ANQGSEA.

V is TRBV27 and J is TRBJ2-1; perhaps TRBD2 as D (5 bases). V was shortened by 6 bases and J by 9 bases, with 15 bases between the two germline ends. Germline V gene lookup returns CDR1 MNHEY and CDR2 SMNVEV (reference sequence). The CDR3 is made up of 13 amino acids. The CDR3 loop reads CASRLPPSGEQFF. DNA for the CDR3: TGTGCCAGCAGACTACCCCCCAGCGGTGAGCAGTTCTTC.

This sequence joins TRBV20-1 and TRBJ2-1, with 10 bases matching TRBD2. Looked up from germline, CDR1 is DFQATT and CDR2 is SNEGSKA (reference sequence). This CDR3 is built from 15 residues. Trimming cost V 0 bases and J 8 bases; bases outside gene matches: 7. The CDR3 DNA follows: TGCAGTGCTAGAGATTTTAATAGCGGGAGGTATGAGCAGTTCTTC. Translation: CSARDFNSGRYEQFF.

The chain employs TRBV5-6 and TRBJ2-3; D is uncertain. This CDR3 has 15 residues. V was trimmed by 2 bases and J by 0 bases, leaving 10 bases between them. Germline CDR1 is SGHDT and CDR2 is YYEEEE. The CDR3 loop is CASSLRHMSTDTQYF. CDR3 DNA: TGTGCCAGCAGCTTAAGACATATGAGCACAGATACGCAGTATTTT.

This clonotype was picked up a small number of times. The chain employs TRBV12-3 or TRBV12-4 and TRBJ2-7; possibly TRBD2 for D (7 bases). The CDR3 spans 14 residues. V lost 4 bases and J 5 bases, leaving 15 bases between the germline ends. CDR3 nucleotide sequence: TGTGCCAGCAGTTCCACCCGGGGGGCGGACGAGCAGTACTTC. Its protein is CASSSTRGADEQYF.

The rearrangement links TRBV19 to TRBJ1-2; TRBD1 might be the D (6 bases). This CDR3 comprises 14 residues. The germline CDR1 and CDR2 sequences are LNHDA and SQIVND (reference sequence). Trimming left V 5 bases short and J 4 bases short, with 14 bases between. CDR3 bases: TGTGCCAGTAGTGCCACAGGGTTCAGCTATGGCTACACCTTC. Protein: CASSATGFSYGYTF. Full variable domain (rest looked up from reference TRBV19 and TRBJ1-2): DGGITQSPKYLFRKEGQNVTLSCEQNLNHDAMYWYRQDPGQGLRLIYYSQIVNDFQKGDIAEGYSVSREKKESFPLTVTSAQKNPTAFYLCASSATGFSYGYTFGSGTRLTVV.

This clonotype showed up just a few times. The rearrangement joins TRBV6-2 or TRBV6-3 to TRBJ2-1; tentatively, D is TRBD2 (6 bases). Germline assignment: CDR1 MNHEY and CDR2 SVGEGT. Trimming removed 8 bases from V and 9 bases from J, with 23 bases in between. The CDR3 extends over 15 amino acids. CDR3 in DNA: TGTGCCAGCGTCAAGGGACTGTCGGGAAGCGGTGAGCAGTTCTTC. Amino acids: CASVKGLSGSGEQFF.

V usage is TRBV20-1 and J usage is TRBJ2-5; D gene ambiguous. V was cut by 1 base and J by 0 bases, with 6 bases left in between. Per the germline V gene, CDR1 is DFQATT and CDR2 is SNEGSKA (reference sequence). The CDR3 covers 13 residues. CDR3 loop: CSARGRNQETQYF. In DNA, the CDR3 is TGCAGTGCTAGAGGAAGGAACCAAGAGACCCAGTACTTC.

The rearrangement joins TRBV20-1 to TRBJ2-1, with D uncertain. CDR1 and CDR2 from the germline V gene are DFQATT and SNEGSKA (reference sequence). Between the trimmed V and J ends, which lost 6 bases and 0 bases, there was a span of 24 bases. This CDR3 has 18 residues. Here the CDR3 reads CSAQKVSSPYSSYNEQFF. CDR3 nucleotide sequence: TGCAGTGCCCAGAAGGTATCATCCCCCTATAGCTCCTACAATGAGCAGTTCTTC.

The rearrangement links TRBV2 to TRBJ2-5; D is perhaps TRBD2 (5 bases). The CDR3 extends over 13 amino acids. CDR1 and CDR2 (germline): SNHLY, FYNNEI. Trimming left V 7 bases short and J 2 bases short, with 11 bases between. The CDR3 nucleotides read TGTGCCAGCAAGGCCCGGGAACAAGAGACCCAGTACTTC. Residues: CASKAREQETQYF.

This clonotype was observed a handful of times. This sequence joins TRBV7-9 and TRBJ2-3; D may be TRBD1 or TRBD2 (5 bases each). This CDR3 spans 16 amino acids. V lost 1 base to trimming and J lost 2 bases, with 13 bases between them. CDR1 is SEHNR, CDR2 FQNEAQ, per germline (reference sequence). The CDR3 region is CASSLGDRAYTDTQYF. CDR3 nucleotide sequence: TGTGCCAGCAGCTTAGGGGACCGGGCCTACACAGATACGCAGTATTTT.

The chain is built from TRBV4-1 and TRBJ1-5, with TRBD1 identical over 9 bases. With V trimmed by 0 bases and J by 5 bases, 2 bases remained unmatched. This CDR3 comprises 15 residues. Per the germline V gene, CDR1 is MGHRA and CDR2 is YSYEKL. The CDR3 reads CASSQETGGYQPQHF. The CDR3 coding sequence is TGCGCCAGCAGCCAAGAGACAGGGGGGTATCAGCCCCAGCATTTT.